These 3 T cell receptor beta chains originate from one sample sequenced in a study of Tregs in tolerant kidney transplant recipients. Mixed chimerism was transient after nonmyeloablative marrow transplants from related graft donors. Generated by immunoSEQ multiplex PCR, the TCRdb table keeps only in-frame clones and is missing some. This listing includes 25,000 to 35,000 clones. Sequencing used CD4+ T cells from blood (PBMCs), obtained 24 months after the transplant. The receptors come from a human patient who received a combined kidney and bone marrow transplant. The graft donor may have contributed some T cells.

As to this clone: The observed sequence ends 3 residues before the CDR3 terminus, with the missing tail filled in from the germline J gene. The V call is TRBV5-6, the J call TRBJ1-1, with a tentative D call TRBD1 (5 bases). The germline V gene encodes CDR1 SGHDT and CDR2 YYEEEE. V lost 4 bases, J lost 3 bases, and 10 bases lay in between. The CDR3 length is 13 residues. CDR3 DNA, as far as it was read: TGTGCCAGCAGCCCGGACATCTACACTGAA. This encodes CASSPDIYTE. The whole CDR3 region reads CASSPDIYTEAFF.

In the case of this clone: The read halts 3 residues ahead of the CDR3 end, with the missing end drawn from the germline J gene. This chain joins TRBV20-1 and TRBJ2-5; 15 nucleotides agree with TRBD2. Germline values: CDR1 DFQATT, CDR2 SNEGSKA (reference sequence). J was trimmed by 5 bases and V by 3 bases; bases with no gene match: 7. The CDR3 runs to 16 residues. The part of the CDR3 DNA that was read is TGCAGTGCTAGGGGGACTAGCGGGAGGTGGGGGGAGACC. Translation: CSARGTSGRWGET. The CDR3 reads in full as CSARGTSGRWGETQYF.

Worth noting for this clone: The read finishes 3 residues shy of the CDR3 end, and the germline J gene is used to complete it. The chain carries TRBV24-1 and TRBJ2-3; D call uncertain. CDR1 is KGHDR and CDR2 is SFDVKD in the germline V gene. Trimming took 1 base from V and 6 from J, leaving 10 bases between them. The length of the CDR3 is 14 residues. Incomplete CDR3 DNA: TGTGCCACCAGTGATTTTGACTCGCTGGATACG. Amino acid sequence: CATSDFDSLDT. The entire CDR3 reads CATSDFDSLDTQYF.